These 24 T cell receptor beta chains came from one sample sequenced in a study of blood T cells in healthy people across ages. Primers used in a second PCR of about 6 to 11 cycles were a sample-barcoded 5' primer and a J-beta primer mix. TCRdb analysed the 5' RACE reads with MiXCR anew, one entry per CDR3 protein. Of around 1,800,000 distinct CDR3 sequences in the sample, 35% to 50% are singletons; the top ten hold roughly 23%. The sample taken for sequencing was blood. All receptors come from a human donor in good health.

The rearrangement joins TRBV6-5 to TRBJ1-2, with D perhaps matching TRBD1 (5 bases). The CDR3 runs to 18 residues. The germline V gene has CDR1 MNHEY and CDR2 SVGAGI. V lost 0 bases, J lost 4 bases, and 21 bases lay in between. The CDR3 DNA is TGTGCCAGCAGTTACTCGATGGGGGAGGGGATGACCACCTATGGCTACACCTTC. Protein sequence: CASSYSMGEGMTTYGYTF.

This clonotype was found a few times. The chain has TRBV7-9 and TRBJ2-7, with TRBD1 matching 8 bases. Germline V lookup: CDR1 SEHNR, CDR2 FQNEAQ (reference sequence). With V trimmed by 6 bases and J by 7 bases, 8 bases remained unmatched. The CDR3 totals 13 residues. DNA for the CDR3: TGTGCCAGCAGGCTCCAGGGGGCGCGAGAGCAGTACTTC. Its protein product is CASRLQGAREQYF.

This clonotype has more than one count but fewer than ten. The chain combines TRBV6-5 with TRBJ2-7; 9 bases are shared with TRBD1. The V gene end was trimmed by 0 bases and the J gene end by 2 bases; junction bases not matched to a gene: 11. Germline values: CDR1 MNHEY, CDR2 SVGAGI. CDR3 length equals 18 residues. The CDR3 loop reads CASSYSSWTGQGTYEQYF. The CDR3 nucleotides read TGTGCCAGCAGTTACTCGAGTTGGACAGGACAGGGGACCTACGAGCAGTACTTC.

In this sample, this clonotype turned up a few times. This sequence joins TRBV6-6 and TRBJ2-7; no clear D gene. The V end lost 7 bases, the J end lost 0 bases, and 13 bases lay between the germline ends. CDR1 is MNHNY and CDR2 is SVGAGI in the germline V gene (reference sequence). This CDR3 region has 14 residues. The chain's CDR3 is CASTPEARSYEQYF. The CDR3 coding sequence is TGTGCCAGCACTCCCGAGGCGCGCTCCTACGAGCAGTACTTC.

V and J are TRBV11-2 and TRBJ2-1; the D gene is possibly TRBD1 (5 bases). The CDR3 spans 14 residues. The germline gives CDR1 SGHAT, CDR2 FQNNGV. Trimming took 6 bases from V and 3 from J, leaving 12 bases between them. The CDR3 region is CASRPQDSYNEQFF. As DNA, the CDR3 is TGTGCCAGCAGACCTCAAGACAGCTACAATGAGCAGTTCTTC.

CDR3 nucleotides: TGTGCCAGCAGCCCTGGGGGTTGGGGGATCTCCTACGAGCAGTACTTC. Its translation is CASSPGGWGISYEQYF. The rearrangement links TRBV7-6 to TRBJ2-7; D is perhaps TRBD1 or TRBD2 (5 bases each). CDR3 length: 16 amino acids. V gave up 5 bases and J gave up 0 bases, with 17 bases separating them. CDR1 SGHVS and CDR2 FNYEAQ come from the germline V gene.

This chain joins TRBV5-8 and TRBJ1-2; no clear D. Trimming took off 4 bases at V and 4 bases at J, with 17 bases between the two ends. The CDR3 is made up of 15 amino acids. The germline V gene has CDR1 SGHTS and CDR2 YDEGEE. In DNA, the CDR3 is TGTGCCAGCAGCCCGGTAATCTCACCGATCTATGGCTACACCTTC. Translating it yields CASSPVISPIYGYTF.

This clonotype was seen a handful of times. This chain links TRBV6-5 with TRBJ2-1, with TRBD2 matching 9 bases. The V gene end was trimmed by 6 bases and the J gene end by 5 bases; junction bases not matched to a gene: 11. This CDR3 spans 16 amino acids. Germline V CDR1 and CDR2: MNHEY, SVGAGI. Here the CDR3 reads CASRATLAGLHNEQFF. In DNA form, the CDR3 reads TGTGCCAGCAGGGCCACCCTAGCGGGGCTACACAATGAGCAGTTCTTC.

This clonotype was seen a few times. The chain recombines TRBV7-2 with TRBJ1-6; D ambiguous. Between the trimmed V and J ends, which lost 1 base and 0 bases, there was a span of 10 bases. CDR1 is SGHTA, CDR2 FQGNSA, per germline. The CDR3 is 17 residues long. This CDR3 is CASSLGKRRSYNSPLHF. The CDR3, as DNA: TGTGCCAGCAGCTTAGGGAAGAGACGCTCCTATAATTCACCCCTCCACTTT. The whole variable domain, filled in from reference TRBV7-2 and TRBJ1-6, reads GAGVSQSPSNKVTEKGKDVELRCDPISGHTALYWYRQSLGQGLEFLIYFQGNSAPDKSGLPSDRFSAERTGGSVSTLTIQRTQQEDSAVYLCASSLGKRRSYNSPLHFGNGTRLTVT.

A single count supports this clonotype. One end of the junction does not line up with germline, which may come from a read error. CDR3 in amino acids: CAGSQVETGSSYNSPLHF. The CDR3 bases are TGCGCCGGCAGCCAAGTGGAAACGGGGAGCTCCTATAATTCACCCCTCCACTTT. The chain combines TRBV4-1 with TRBJ1-6; D is unclear. This CDR3 contains 18 residues. Germline V gene lookup returns CDR1 MGHRA and CDR2 YSYEKL.

V gene TRBV11-2 combines with J gene TRBJ2-3, with TRBD1 matching over 7 bases. Germline V CDR1 and CDR2: SGHAT, FQNNGV. J was trimmed by 2 bases and V by 5 bases; bases with no gene match: 13. The CDR3 has 17 amino acids. This chain's CDR3 is CASSAYYTGQLTDTQYF. The CDR3 nucleotides are TGTGCCAGCAGCGCATACTACACGGGACAGCTCACAGATACGCAGTATTTT.

The chain is built from TRBV4-1 and TRBJ2-1; D is unclear. The V gene lost 4 bases and the J gene lost 6 bases, with 10 bases spanning the gap. CDR1 MGHRA and CDR2 YSYEKL come from the germline V gene. The length of the CDR3 is 13 residues. The CDR3 is CASSPSGSNEQFF. The CDR3 bases are TGCGCCAGCAGCCCTTCTGGTAGCAATGAGCAGTTCTTC.

This chain links TRBV3-1 with TRBJ2-5; D gene unclear. The CDR3 contains 15 residues. Germline V gene sequence: CDR1 LGHDT, CDR2 YNNKEL (reference sequence). With 0 bases removed from V and 7 bases from J, the gap between germline ends came to 15 bases. CDR3 sequence: CASSQEGPSPGTQYF. The CDR3 DNA is TGTGCCAGCAGCCAAGAAGGACCGTCCCCGGGGACCCAGTACTTC.

The CDR3 loop is CASSQVEGKDTDTQYF. CDR3 sequence (DNA): TGTGCCAGCAGCCAAGTTGAGGGGAAGGACACAGATACGCAGTATTTT. The chain uses TRBV4-2 and TRBJ2-3, with D possibly called TRBD1 or TRBD2 (5 bases each). The CDR3 loop spans 16 amino acids. V was trimmed by 1 base and J by 2 bases, leaving 13 bases between them. Germline CDR1 and CDR2: LGHNA and YNFKEQ.

This clonotype showed up just a few times. The J gene is TRBJ2-2, the V gene TRBV3-1; no clear D. CDR1 and CDR2 from the germline V gene are LGHDT and YNNKEL (reference sequence). This CDR3 spans 15 amino acids. V lost 4 bases and J 4 bases, leaving 13 bases between the germline ends. The CDR3 here is CASSLLREVTGELFF. As DNA, the CDR3 is TGTGCCAGCAGCCTATTGAGAGAGGTCACCGGGGAGCTGTTTTTT.

The chain uses TRBV28 and TRBJ1-4; weak D call: TRBD1 (6 bases). The CDR3 is 14 residues long. Germline V gives CDR1 MDHEN, CDR2 SYDVKM. Trimming removed 5 bases from V and 8 bases from J, with 15 bases in between. The CDR3 sequence is CASSPGQRPEKLFF. The DNA of the CDR3 is TGTGCCAGCAGTCCGGGACAAAGGCCCGAAAAACTGTTTTTT.

This clonotype appeared a single time. The rearrangement joins TRBV7-2 to TRBJ2-1; weak D call: TRBD1 (6 bases). CDR1 SGHTA and CDR2 FQGNSA come from the germline V gene. The length of the CDR3 is 19 residues. V gave up 5 bases and J gave up 6 bases, with 29 bases separating them. In DNA form, the CDR3 reads TGTGCCAGCAGCCGGATTGCGGTGGGTAGTTGGGGGCCGGGCAATGAGCAGTTCTTC. Protein sequence: CASSRIAVGSWGPGNEQFF.

The chain recombines TRBV7-9 with TRBJ2-1; maybe TRBD1 (6 bases). V gave up 3 bases and J gave up 5 bases, with 20 bases separating them. The germline gives CDR1 SEHNR, CDR2 FQNEAQ (reference sequence). This CDR3 is 17 amino acids long. The CDR3 protein is CASSLPQGPRLNNEQFF. CDR3 nucleotides: TGTGCCAGCAGCTTGCCACAGGGCCCAAGATTAAACAATGAGCAGTTCTTC. The whole variable domain, remainder taken from reference TRBV7-9 and TRBJ2-1, is DTGVSQNPRHKITKRGQNVTFRCDPISEHNRLYWYRQTLGQGPEFLTYFQNEAQLEKSRLLSDRFSAERPKGSFSTLEIQRTEQGDSAMYLCASSLPQGPRLNNEQFFGPGTRLTVL.

The V call is TRBV4-1, the J call TRBJ2-7; 8 nucleotides align to TRBD2. The CDR3 covers 15 residues. The germline V gene has CDR1 MGHRA and CDR2 YSYEKL. The ends lost 1 base at V and 3 bases at J; junction bases unmatched: 5. As DNA, the CDR3 is TGCGCCAGCAGCCAAGGGACTAGCAGACTCTACGAGCAGTACTTC. Residues: CASSQGTSRLYEQYF.

This clonotype was observed a handful of times. CDR3 in amino acids: CASSRMSGQIDEQFF. As DNA, the CDR3 is TGTGCCAGCAGCCGGATGTCGGGACAGATCGATGAGCAGTTCTTC. The gene calls are TRBV11-3 and TRBJ2-1, with 7 bases fitting TRBD1. Unmatched junction bases numbered 12, after V lost 5 bases and J lost 8 bases. This CDR3 has 15 amino acids. Germline V lookup: CDR1 SGHNT, CDR2 YENEEA.

This clonotype was found a few times. The CDR3 region is CASSLEGSQIYEQYF. For the CDR3, the DNA is TGTGCCAGCAGCTTAGAAGGGTCTCAAATCTACGAGCAGTACTTC. The chain couples TRBV7-2 to TRBJ2-7; no clear D. Per the germline V gene, CDR1 is SGHTA and CDR2 is FQGNSA. V shed 1 base and J shed 3 bases, with 13 bases lying between them. The CDR3 extends over 15 amino acids.

The chain employs TRBV7-2 and TRBJ2-1; D unclear. Germline lookup yields CDR1 SGHTA and CDR2 FQGNSA. V lost 1 base and J 4 bases, leaving 8 bases between the germline ends. The CDR3 consists of 14 residues. The CDR3 bases are TGTGCCAGCAGCTTAGATCCAGCATACAATGAGCAGTTCTTC. Protein: CASSLDPAYNEQFF.

This clonotype has only a few counts. The V call is TRBV14, the J call TRBJ1-6, with a possible D match to TRBD1 (6 bases). The germline CDR1 and CDR2 sequences are SGHDN and FVKESK. Trimming cost V 3 bases and J 3 bases, with 15 bases left between them. The CDR3 totals 17 residues. CDR3 coding DNA: TGTGCCAGCAGCCATGGACAGAGCATCATCTATAATTCACCCCTCCACTTT. Its protein product is CASSHGQSIIYNSPLHF.

J is TRBJ1-2 and V is TRBV15, with D maybe TRBD1 (5 bases). The germline V and J ends were trimmed by 1 base and 4 bases, with 7 bases remaining between them. CDR1 LNHNV and CDR2 YYDKDF come from the germline V gene (reference sequence). CDR3 length: 13 amino acids. The CDR3 sequence is CATSRVGAYGYTF. CDR3 coding DNA: TGTGCCACCAGCAGAGTTGGGGCCTATGGCTACACCTTC.